The present T cell receptor beta chain was sequenced within a study of T cells in Graves' hyperthyroidism and ophthalmopathy. Study-level findings and limits: Blood also carried most thyroid clonotypes expanded above 0.001. Ophthalmopathy and stable hyperthyroidism were separated by a 13 V-J model.

V lost 0 bases to trimming and J lost 7 bases, with 12 bases between them. Germline assignment: CDR1 SNHLY and CDR2 FYNNEI. CDR3 length equals 15 residues. Many counts were recorded for this clonotype. The antigen is unknown. The TCR beta CDR3 regions underwent amplification using RNA transcripts as the source. The HTBI set primed first-round TCR CDR3 RT-PCR. A single record per CDR3 protein comes from TCRdb applying MiXCR to the multiplex PCR reads. The sample has hundreds of thousands of distinct CDR3 sequences; roughly 13% are singletons. Disease duration under 2 months; hyperthyroidism patients were aged 18 to 65. Exclusion followed for patients with uncontrolled infection, other autoimmune disease, pregnancy or lactation.

The chain uses TRBV2 and TRBJ2-2, with unresolved D. The material sequenced was blood. The sequence came from a woman aged 25 to 39 with Graves' hyperthyroidism that later progressed to Graves' ophthalmopathy. The CDR3 loop is CASSEALPGSGELFF. In DNA, the CDR3 is TGTGCCAGCAGTGAAGCGCTTCCGGGTAGCGGGGAGCTGTTTTTT. Complete variable domain (other parts from reference TRBV2 and TRBJ2-2): EPEVTQTPSHQVTQMGQEVILRCVPISNHLYFYWYRQILGQKVEFLVSFYNNEISEKSEIFDDQFSVERPDGSNFTLKIRSTKLEDSAMYFCASSEALPGSGELFFGEGSRLTVL.